Below are 12 T cell receptor beta chains sequenced from a single sample in a study of cytomegalovirus exposure and HLA in healthy donors. The table came from immunoSEQ multiplex PCR; TCRdb's copy has only in-frame clones and leaves some out. The repertoire holds 250,000 to 300,000 clones, with nearly 90% as singletons. Material for sequencing was PBMCs. These TCRs come from a woman aged 18-29 years in good health and CMV-seronegative.

This chain links TRBV30 with TRBJ1-2; D remains ambiguous. Germline V gene data show CDR1 as GTSNPN and CDR2 as SVGIG (reference sequence). V lost 5 bases, J lost 4 bases, and 11 bases lay in between. This CDR3 contains 12 residues. CDR3 protein: CAWGREVYGYTF. CDR3 in DNA: TGTGCCTGGGGGCGGGAGGTCTATGGCTACACCTTC.

This rearrangement joins TRBV18 to TRBJ2-7; TRBD1 matches at 8 bases. This CDR3 spans 15 amino acids. Trimming removed 3 bases from V and 2 bases from J; junction bases left unmatched: 6. Per the germline V gene, CDR1 is KGHSH and CDR2 is LQKENI. The chain's CDR3 is CASSPGQGATYEQYV. The CDR3 DNA sequence: TGTGCCAGCTCACCGGGGCAGGGGGCCACCTACGAGCAGTACGTC.

CDR3 in amino acids: CASSQVLRAQETQYF. CDR3 DNA sequence: TGCGCCAGCAGCCAAGTCCTGCGGGCCCAAGAGACCCAGTACTTC. The chain has TRBV4-3 and TRBJ2-5; the D gene is possibly TRBD2 (5 bases). The CDR3 sequence is 15 residues long. The V and J ends lost 1 base and 1 base respectively, with 10 bases between them. In germline, CDR1 is LGHNA, CDR2 YSLEER.

The chain joins TRBV9 to TRBJ2-7; 14 bases line up with TRBD2. With V trimmed by 4 bases and J by 3 bases, 6 bases remained unmatched. There are 16 residues in the CDR3. Germline assignment: CDR1 SGDLS and CDR2 YYNGEE. The CDR3 reads CASSSSGTSGGYEQYF. As DNA, the CDR3 is TGTGCCAGCAGCAGCTCCGGGACTAGCGGGGGCTACGAGCAGTACTTC.

Only one count was recorded for this clone. The chain couples TRBV27 to TRBJ2-7; TRBD1 agrees at 9 bases. Losses at the gene ends were 5 bases for V and 4 bases for J; bases not matched to a gene: 9. Germline lookup yields CDR1 MNHEY and CDR2 SMNVEV (reference sequence). The CDR3 spans 15 residues. CDR3 sequence: CASSPKGQGFYEQYF. Written as DNA, the CDR3 is TGTGCCAGCAGTCCGAAGGGACAGGGATTTTACGAGCAGTACTTC.

The chain is built from TRBV7-9 and TRBJ1-2; 7 bases agree with TRBD1. The CDR3 is 14 residues long. The germline CDR1 and CDR2 sequences are SEHNR and FQNEAQ (reference sequence). Unmatched junction bases numbered 1, after V lost 0 bases and J lost 3 bases. CDR3 loop: CASSLAGTDYGYTF. The CDR3 coding sequence is TGTGCCAGCAGCTTAGCCGGGACAGACTATGGCTACACCTTC.

The rearrangement joins TRBV5-1 to TRBJ1-2; 9 nucleotides align to TRBD1. CDR3 length: 16 residues. Germline V gene data show CDR1 as SGHRS and CDR2 as YFSETQ. The J segment lost 0 bases and the V segment lost 4 bases, leaving 7 bases of the junction unmatched. This chain's CDR3 is CASSPGTGSPNYGYTF. CDR3 in DNA: TGCGCCAGCAGCCCGGGGACAGGGTCACCTAACTATGGCTACACCTTC. Variable domain in full (rest from reference TRBV5-1 and TRBJ1-2): KAGVTQTPRYLIKTRGQQVTLSCSPISGHRSVSWYQQTPGQGLQFLFEYFSETQRNKGNFPGRFSGRQFSNSRSEMNVSTLELGDSALYLCASSPGTGSPNYGYTFGSGTRLTVV.

This chain joins TRBV5-4 and TRBJ2-5; TRBD1 matches at 9 bases. The trim removed 2 bases at V and 5 bases at J, leaving 4 bases unmatched. Germline V lookup: CDR1 SGHNT, CDR2 YYREEE (reference sequence). The CDR3 runs 14 residues. CDR3 sequence: CASSLGQGIETQYF. The CDR3 DNA sequence: TGTGCCAGCAGCTTAGGACAGGGGATTGAGACCCAGTACTTC.

In its sample, this clone was seen a few times. The chain combines TRBV6-4 with TRBJ1-4; TRBD1 is a possible D gene (6 bases). In germline, CDR1 is MRHNA, CDR2 SNTAGT. Trimming took 10 bases from V and 8 from J, leaving 17 bases between them. The CDR3 spans 13 residues. The CDR3: CAKVQGVNEKLFF. The CDR3 DNA reads TGTGCCAAGGTACAGGGAGTCAACGAAAAACTGTTTTTT.

The CDR3 DNA reads TGTGCCAGCAGCTTCGGGACAGGCTCCTACGAGCAGTACTTC. Translating it yields CASSFGTGSYEQYF. The chain couples TRBV5-6 to TRBJ2-7, with TRBD1 identical over 8 bases. V lost 2 bases to trimming and J lost 0 bases; unmatched junction nucleotides: 1. The CDR3 is 14 amino acids. The germline V gene encodes CDR1 SGHDT and CDR2 YYEEEE.

In this sample, this clone turned up once. This chain joins TRBV9 and TRBJ1-2, with 9 bases identical to TRBD1. The V segment lost 0 bases and the J segment 8 bases; nucleotides outside the gene matches: 8. Looked up from germline, CDR1 is SGDLS and CDR2 is YYNGEE. There are 15 residues in the CDR3. The CDR3 sequence: CASSVGRDRVRGYTF. CDR3 coding DNA: TGTGCCAGCAGCGTAGGGCGGGACAGGGTACGGGGCTACACCTTC.

J is TRBJ1-1 and V is TRBV11-2, with 9 bases lining up with TRBD1. The CDR3 contains 17 residues. Germline V gene data show CDR1 as SGHAT and CDR2 as FQNNGV. V trimming: 2 bases; J trimming: 1 base; junction bases outside the gene matches: 8. CDR3 protein: CASSLYPGQGPNTEAFF. In DNA form, the CDR3 reads TGTGCCAGCAGCTTATACCCGGGACAGGGACCGAACACTGAAGCTTTCTTT.